This TCR beta chain was captured by sequencing in a study of blood T cell repertoires in COVID-19. The CDR3 is made up of 15 amino acids. V lost 3 bases to trimming and J lost 2 bases, with 14 bases between them. CDR1 SGHRS and CDR2 YFSETQ come from the germline V gene. Assay: immunoSEQ multiplex PCR; the TCRdb copy retains only in-frame clones and omits some. The sample has 100,000 to 120,000 clones; around 84% are singletons. The chain links TRBV5-1 to TRBJ2-5; D remains unclear. This receptor was obtained from a human donor in a cohort sampled during active COVID-19. The specimen was peripheral blood. CDR3 DNA sequence: TGCGCCAGCAGCTCCTTGCCGCAGGCGCAAGAGACCCAGTACTTC. It encodes CASSSLPQAQETQYF.